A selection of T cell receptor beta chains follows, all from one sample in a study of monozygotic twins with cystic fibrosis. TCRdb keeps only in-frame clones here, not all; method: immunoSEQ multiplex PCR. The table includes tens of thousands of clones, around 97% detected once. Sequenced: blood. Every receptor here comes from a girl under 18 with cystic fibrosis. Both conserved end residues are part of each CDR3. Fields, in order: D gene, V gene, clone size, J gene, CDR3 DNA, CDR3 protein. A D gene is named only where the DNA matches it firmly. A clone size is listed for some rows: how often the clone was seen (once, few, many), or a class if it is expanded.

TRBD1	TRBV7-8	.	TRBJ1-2	TGTGCCAGCAGCCCCGAACAGGGGGCAGGCACCTTC	CASSPEQGAGTF
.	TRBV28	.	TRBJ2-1	TGTGCCAGCACCGGAGGGGGTGAAAGTCACAATGAGCAGTTCTTC	CASTGGGESHNEQFF
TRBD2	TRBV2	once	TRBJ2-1	TGTGCCAGCAGTGGGCTAGCGGGAGAATACAATGAGCAGTTCTTC	CASSGLAGEYNEQFF
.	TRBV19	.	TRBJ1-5	TGTGCCAGTAAAACTCTTGCGGTAGGCTATCAGCCCCAGCATTTT	CASKTLAVGYQPQHF
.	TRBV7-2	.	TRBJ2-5	TGTGCCAGCAGCACGGGCCTCTTAGGGGAGACCCAGTACTTC	CASSTGLLGETQYF
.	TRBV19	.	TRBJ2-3	TGTGCCAGTAGTCCGGGACACGGCACAGATACGCAGTATTTT	CASSPGHGTDTQYF
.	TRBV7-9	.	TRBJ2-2	TGTGCCAGCAGCTTGCTTAGAGGCACCGGGGAGCTGTTTTTT	CASSLLRGTGELFF
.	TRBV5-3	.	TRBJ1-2	TGTGCCAGAAGCTTGAATGGCTACACCTTC	CARSLNGYTF
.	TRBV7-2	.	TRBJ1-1	TGTGCCAGCAGCCCCCGTATTAGGTCACAGGGTATGACATTT	CASSPRIRSQGMTF
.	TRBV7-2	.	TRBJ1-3	TGTGCCAGCAGCTTAGTGGGAGGGACCCCTGGAAACACCATATATTTT	CASSLVGGTPGNTIYF
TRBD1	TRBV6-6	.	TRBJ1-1	TGTGCCAGCACCGCACAGGGGGCTGGGAACACTGAAGCTTTCTTT	CASTAQGAGNTEAFF
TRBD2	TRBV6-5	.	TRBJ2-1	TGTGCCAGCAGCCCACTAGCGGGAGATGTCAATGAGCAGTTCTTC	CASSPLAGDVNEQFF
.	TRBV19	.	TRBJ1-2	TGTGCCAGTAGTGTCCGACAGGCTATGAAAGGTGCGGGCTACACCTTC	CASSVRQAMKGAGYTF
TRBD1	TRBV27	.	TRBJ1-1	TGTGCCAGCAGTGCCTGGGACAGAGCCAACACTGAAGCTTTCTTT	CASSAWDRANTEAFF
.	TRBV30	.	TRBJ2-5	TGTGCCTGGAGTGCCCAAGGAGTGGGTCAGACCCAGTACTTC	CAWSAQGVGQTQYF
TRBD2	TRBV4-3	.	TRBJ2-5	TGCGCCAGCAGCCGAGCGGGGGGGTTAGCCCAGTACTTC	CASSRAGGLAQYF
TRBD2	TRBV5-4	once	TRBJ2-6	TGTGCCAGCAGCTTGGTCTGGCGGCGGGAGAGCTCTGGGGCCAACGTCCTGACTTTC	CASSLVWRRESSGANVLTF
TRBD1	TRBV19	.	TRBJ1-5	TGTGCCAGTAGTATTCTCAACCAGGGGGCCCCCAGCCAGCCCCAGCATTTT	CASSILNQGAPSQPQHF
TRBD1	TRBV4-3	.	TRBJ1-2	TGCGCCAGCAGCCAAGATTGGAAGGGGGCAGATGGCTACACCTTC	CASSQDWKGADGYTF
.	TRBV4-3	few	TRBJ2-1	TGCGCCAGCAGCCAAGACCTTTCCGCGCTGAGCTCCTACAATGAGCAGTTCTTC	CASSQDLSALSSYNEQFF
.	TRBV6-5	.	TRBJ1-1	TGTGCCAGCAGAACTTCGACCCACCAAGGGGCTTTCTTT	CASRTSTHQGAFF
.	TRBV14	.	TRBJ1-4	TGTGCCAGCAGCAACACGAATGGGAGGCGGCTACTGGCAACTAATGAAAAACTGTTTTTT	CASSNTNGRRLLATNEKLFF
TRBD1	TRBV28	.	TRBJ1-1	TGTGCCAGCAGTCGACCCCCAGGTTTTTGGACAGGGAACACTGAAGCTTTCTTT	CASSRPPGFWTGNTEAFF
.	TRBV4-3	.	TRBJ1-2	TGCGCCAGCAGCCAAGAAGGACCCATGAGCTATGGCTACACCTTC	CASSQEGPMSYGYTF
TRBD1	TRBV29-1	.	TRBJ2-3	TGCAGCGTCCCCCAGGGGGCTTGGGATACGCAGTATTTT	CSVPQGAWDTQYF
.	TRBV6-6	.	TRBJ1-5	TGTGCCAGCAGTTACGGTGGAAGCAATCAGCCCCAGCATTTT	CASSYGGSNQPQHF